This T cell receptor (beta chain) was identified during a study of shared clonotypes between healthy human individuals. The method was immunoSEQ multiplex PCR; TCRdb's version includes in-frame clones alone and lacks a portion of them. The sample lists a few million clones, over 85% occurring once. Germline loops: CDR1 SGHRS, CDR2 YFSETQ. This CDR3 region has 18 residues. V lost 4 bases, J lost 0 bases, and 15 bases stayed unmatched. Sequencing used naive CD4+ T cells from PBMCs. The subset is: CD45RA+ positively selected. The J gene is TRBJ1-2, the V gene TRBV5-1, with 7 nucleotides matching TRBD1. The sequence came from a man aged 18 to 29 in good health. Some clones in this sample may be carry-over from other donors' samples. This CDR3 reads CASSKEGQWDRANYGYTF. The CDR3 DNA reads as TGCGCCAGCAGCAAAGAGGGACAGTGGGACCGAGCTAACTATGGCTACACCTTC.